The clone carrying this T cell receptor (beta chain) was counted between two and nine times. This sample was included in a study of regulatory T cells in long-lasting Graves disease. CDR3-region Arm-PCR and iRepertoire HTBI primers produced the TCR beta libraries. TCRdb re-analysed the multiplex PCR reads in MiXCR, keeping a single row per CDR3 protein. Among about 470,000 distinct CDR3 sequences listed, 20% to 25% were seen once. Documented time point: persistent/refractory GD, antithyroid drugs over 5 years with positive TRAb. RNA isolated from PBMCs was used to make the TCR library. The CDR3 covers 16 residues. V dropped 2 bases and J dropped 5; count of bases not matched to a gene: 8. CDR1 and CDR2 (germline): SGDLS, YYNGEE.

The chain has TRBV9 and TRBJ2-7; the match to TRBD1 covers 12 bases. The source material was peripheral blood mononuclear cells (PBMCs), sampled when the disease was refractory, from a patient treated with antithyroid drugs. The source is a female donor with Graves disease. The CDR3 DNA follows: TGTGCCAGCAGCGTCCTGGGGACAGGGGGCTGGAACGAGCAGTACTTC. Residues: CASSVLGTGGWNEQYF.